This passage covers 23 T cell receptor beta chains from one sample sequenced in a study of blood T cell repertoires in COVID-19. Clones were sequenced by immunoSEQ multiplex PCR, and TCRdb holds only the in-frame ones, with some missing. The sample carries 250,000 or so clones, 75% to 90% recorded once. Sequences were obtained from peripheral blood. The receptor source for this set is a woman in her twenties or thirties with active or convalescent COVID-19.

This clone has only one observation. Other DNA sequences within the sample encode an identical CDR3. The V gene is TRBV18, the J gene TRBJ1-1; TRBD1 might be the D (5 bases). This CDR3 contains 14 residues. Trimming cost V 2 bases and J 6 bases, with 13 bases left between them. The V gene's germline CDR1 is KGHSH and CDR2 LQKENI. As DNA, the CDR3 is TGTGCCAGCTCACCAACCCAGGGAGGGCCTGAAGCTTTCTTT. This gives the protein CASSPTQGGPEAFF. The full variable domain, its missing parts supplied by reference TRBV18 and TRBJ1-1, is NAGVMQNPRHLVRRRGQEARLRCSPMKGHSHVYWYRQLPEEGLKFMVYLQKENIIDESGMPKERFSAEFPKEGPSILRIQQVVRGDSAAYFCASSPTQGGPEAFFGQGTRLTVV.

This rearrangement joins TRBV2 to TRBJ1-5; 8 bases match TRBD1. CDR1 is SNHLY, CDR2 FYNNEI, per germline. Trimming took 4 bases from V and 5 from J; bases not matched to a gene: 1. The length of the CDR3 is 13 residues. The CDR3 is CASSGGQDQPQHF. The CDR3 coding sequence is TGTGCCAGCAGTGGGGGACAGGATCAGCCCCAGCATTTT.

Note on this clone: This CDR3 is also generated by other DNA sequences in the sample. The CDR3 spells CASSFSMNTEAFF. The DNA of the CDR3 is TGTGCCAGCAGTTTCAGTATGAACACTGAAGCTTTCTTT. This chain joins TRBV27 and TRBJ1-1; no clear D. The length of the CDR3 is 13 residues. V was shortened by 3 bases and J by 0 bases, with 5 bases between the two germline ends. Germline assignment: CDR1 MNHEY and CDR2 SMNVEV (reference sequence).

This sequence joins TRBV7-9 and TRBJ2-1; TRBD2 matches at 10 bases. The CDR3 runs to 15 residues. Trimming took 3 bases from V and 3 from J; bases not matched to a gene: 2. CDR1 SEHNR and CDR2 FQNEAQ come from the germline V gene (reference sequence). The CDR3 region has the DNA TGTGCCAGCAGCTTGCTAGCGGGGGTCTACAATGAGCAGTTCTTC. This sequence encodes CASSLLAGVYNEQFF.

The V gene is TRBV6-5, the J gene TRBJ2-1; 7 nucleotides agree with TRBD2. V lost 7 bases and J lost 1; bases outside the gene matches: 7. CDR1 and CDR2 (germline): MNHEY, SVGAGI. There are 15 residues in the CDR3. The CDR3 loop is CASKPGGGSYNEQFF. CDR3 coding DNA: TGTGCCAGCAAGCCGGGCGGGGGTTCCTACAATGAGCAGTTCTTC.

The gene calls are TRBV6-5 and TRBJ2-7; tentatively, D is TRBD1 (5 bases). Germline-derived CDR1 and CDR2 are MNHEY and SVGAGI. The CDR3 is 11 residues long. Deletions cut 10 bases from V and 2 bases from J, with 9 bases between. The CDR3 loop is CATRQPYEQYF. DNA for the CDR3: TGTGCCACCCGACAGCCCTACGAGCAGTACTTC.

The rearrangement links TRBV6-4 to TRBJ2-2, with 14 positions matching TRBD2. The CDR3 length is 19 residues. Germline loops: CDR1 MRHNA, CDR2 SNTAGT. The V segment lost 5 bases and the J segment 2 bases; nucleotides outside the gene matches: 10. CDR3 bases: TGTGCCAGCAGTCAATCCGGGACTAGCGGGGGAATAAACACCGGGGAGCTGTTTTTT. Encoded protein: CASSQSGTSGGINTGELFF.

DNA of the CDR3: TGTGCCAGCTCACCCGGACTGGATTGGCCCCAGCATTTT. Encoded protein: CASSPGLDWPQHF. The chain uses TRBV18 and TRBJ1-5; D is ambiguous. CDR3 length: 13 amino acids. Deletions cut 3 bases from V and 9 bases from J, with 12 bases between. CDR1 is KGHSH, CDR2 LQKENI, per germline.

This clone was detected only a few times. The V and J genes are TRBV19 and TRBJ1-1; D gene unclear. Trimming left V 1 base short and J 1 base short, with 4 bases between. The germline gives CDR1 LNHDA, CDR2 SQIVND (reference sequence). CDR3 length: 13 amino acids. In DNA form, the CDR3 reads TGTGCCAGTAGTATAGGAGGGAACACTGAAGCTTTCTTT. Protein sequence: CASSIGGNTEAFF.

V usage is TRBV21-1 and J usage is TRBJ2-3; the table's D call of TRBD1 was not tested on the DNA. TRBV21-1 is a recognized pseudogene. This CDR3 has 11 residues. As DNA, the CDR3 is TGTGTTGGACAGACCACAGATACGCAGTATTTT. The encoded protein is CVGQTTDTQYF.

The V call is TRBV20-1, the J call TRBJ1-2; D not certain. V shed 7 bases and J shed 2 bases, with 14 bases lying between them. From germline, CDR1 is DFQATT and CDR2 SNEGSKA (reference sequence). The CDR3 runs to 13 residues. The CDR3 sequence: CSVSGGKNYGYTF. The CDR3 DNA is TGCAGTGTTAGTGGAGGGAAGAACTATGGCTACACCTTC.

V is TRBV9 and J is TRBJ2-7; 9 nucleotides agree with TRBD1. With 5 bases clipped from V and 3 bases from J, the junction kept 6 bases outside the gene matches. Germline V lookup: CDR1 SGDLS, CDR2 YYNGEE. This CDR3 spans 14 amino acids. The CDR3 protein is CASSDGTGFYEQYF. CDR3 DNA: TGTGCCAGCAGTGATGGGACAGGGTTCTACGAGCAGTACTTC.

This sequence joins TRBV11-2 and TRBJ1-4; D is perhaps TRBD1 (5 bases). V was shortened by 2 bases and J by 7 bases, with 11 bases between the two germline ends. The germline V gene has CDR1 SGHAT and CDR2 FQNNGV. This CDR3 is built from 14 residues. In DNA, the CDR3 is TGTGCCAGCAGCTTATGGGGGGATAGTGAAAAACTGTTTTTT. Its translation: CASSLWGDSEKLFF.

The chain carries TRBV12-3 or TRBV12-4 and TRBJ1-3; D might be TRBD1 (6 bases). V was shortened by 6 bases and J by 10 bases, with 16 bases between the two germline ends. The CDR3 extends over 13 amino acids. CDR3 DNA sequence: TGTGCCAGCAGGGACAGCGGTGAGATGACCATATATTTT. Its protein product is CASRDSGEMTIYF.

This chain joins TRBV10-2 and TRBJ1-3, with D perhaps matching TRBD1 (6 bases). V was cut by 4 bases and J by 3 bases, with 7 bases left in between. Germline lookup yields CDR1 WSHSY and CDR2 SAAADI. The CDR3 is made up of 13 amino acids. The CDR3, as DNA: TGCGCCAGCAGTGCAGGGGTTGGAAACACCATATATTTT. This sequence encodes CASSAGVGNTIYF.

The chain couples TRBV5-1 to TRBJ1-5, with D maybe TRBD1 (6 bases). Trimming took 0 bases from V and 3 from J, leaving 10 bases between them. The CDR3 runs 15 residues. Germline assignment: CDR1 SGHRS and CDR2 YFSETQ. The CDR3 region is CASSLDGDNNQPQHF. The CDR3 DNA reads as TGCGCCAGCAGCTTGGATGGGGACAACAATCAGCCCCAGCATTTT.

The chain couples TRBV2 to TRBJ1-1; D remains unclear. The CDR3 runs to 15 residues. Germline CDR1 SNHLY, CDR2 FYNNEI. V gave up 1 base and J gave up 3 bases, with 12 bases separating them. Here the CDR3 DNA reads TGTGCCAGCAGTGAAGGGCCCACCCCCTACACTGAAGCTTTCTTT. Translating it yields CASSEGPTPYTEAFF.

This clone occurred once. The chain joins TRBV18 to TRBJ1-1; D not resolved. V lost 4 bases to trimming and J lost 11 bases, with 14 bases between them. The CDR3 sequence is 12 residues long. Germline values: CDR1 KGHSH, CDR2 LQKENI. The CDR3 DNA follows: TGTGCCAGCTCACTGCGGAGGGCCGAGGCTTTCTTT. Translating it yields CASSLRRAEAFF.

The chain employs TRBV7-2 and TRBJ2-3; 9 bases are a match to TRBD2. The CDR3 consists of 15 residues. The junction had 4 bases not matched to a gene; V was cut back by 2 bases and J by 4 bases. From germline, CDR1 is SGHTA and CDR2 FQGNSA. Here the CDR3 DNA reads TGTGCCAGCAGCTTATCGGCGGGGGGGCCAGATACGCAGTATTTT. This encodes CASSLSAGGPDTQYF.

The sample holds one count of this clone. The chain uses TRBV5-7 and TRBJ2-7; 9 bases are a match to TRBD1. TRBV5-7 is an ORF; its function is uncertain. The junction had 11 bases not matched to a gene; V was cut back by 3 bases and J by 7 bases. CDR3 length: 15 residues. CDR3 nucleotide sequence: TGTGCCAGCAGCTGTACCGGGACAGGGAGTATGGAGCAGTACTTC. As protein: CASSCTGTGSMEQYF.

The V call is TRBV6-1, the J call TRBJ1-1; 7 bases align to TRBD1. Germline CDR1 is MNHNS and CDR2 is SASEGT. The V and J ends lost 1 base and 7 bases, in that order; junction bases with no gene match: 3. The CDR3 sequence is 13 residues long. The CDR3 nucleotides are TGTGCCAGCAGTGAAGTGGCAGGGGGTGAAGCTTTCTTT. It is translated as CASSEVAGGEAFF.

In this sample, this clone turned up once. The chain is built from TRBV24-1 and TRBJ1-4; weak D call: TRBD1 (6 bases). The germline V gene has CDR1 KGHDR and CDR2 SFDVKD. V was cut by 4 bases and J by 8 bases, with 16 bases left in between. This CDR3 region has 15 residues. The CDR3 DNA reads TGTGCCACCAGTGAAGGGACACGAGAGGACGAAAAACTGTTTTTT. It encodes CATSEGTREDEKLFF.

V and J are TRBV28 and TRBJ2-1; D possibly corresponds to TRBD2 (6 bases). V lost 6 bases to trimming and J lost 0 bases, with 6 bases between them. Germline V gene sequence: CDR1 MDHEN, CDR2 SYDVKM. This CDR3 is 13 amino acids long. CDR3 sequence: CASRGGSYNEQFF. In DNA, the CDR3 is TGTGCCAGCAGGGGGGGCTCCTACAATGAGCAGTTCTTC.